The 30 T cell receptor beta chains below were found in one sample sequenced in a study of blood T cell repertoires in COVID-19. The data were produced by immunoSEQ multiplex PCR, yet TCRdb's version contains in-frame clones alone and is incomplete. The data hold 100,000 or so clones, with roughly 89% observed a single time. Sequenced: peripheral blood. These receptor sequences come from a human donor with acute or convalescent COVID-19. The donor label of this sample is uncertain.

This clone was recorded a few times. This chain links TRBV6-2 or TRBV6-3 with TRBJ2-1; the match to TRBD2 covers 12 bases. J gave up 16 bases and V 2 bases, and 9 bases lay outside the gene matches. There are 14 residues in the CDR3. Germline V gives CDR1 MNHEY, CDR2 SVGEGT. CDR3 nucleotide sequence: TGTGCCAGCAGTTACCCCGTCCTAGCGGGAGGGCGCTTCTTC. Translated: CASSYPVLAGGRFF.

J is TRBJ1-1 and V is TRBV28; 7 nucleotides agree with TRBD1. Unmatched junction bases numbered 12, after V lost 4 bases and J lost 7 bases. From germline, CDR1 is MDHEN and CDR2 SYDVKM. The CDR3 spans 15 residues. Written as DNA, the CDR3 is TGTGCCAGCAGTTCCTATCAGGGGGGCAGGATTGAAGCTTTCTTT. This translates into CASSSYQGGRIEAFF. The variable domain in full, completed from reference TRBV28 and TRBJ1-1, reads DVKVTQSSRYLVKRTGEKVFLECVQDMDHENMFWYRQDPGLGLRLIYFSYDVKMKEKGDIPEGYSVSREKKERFSLILESASTNQTSMYLCASSSYQGGRIEAFFGQGTRLTVV.

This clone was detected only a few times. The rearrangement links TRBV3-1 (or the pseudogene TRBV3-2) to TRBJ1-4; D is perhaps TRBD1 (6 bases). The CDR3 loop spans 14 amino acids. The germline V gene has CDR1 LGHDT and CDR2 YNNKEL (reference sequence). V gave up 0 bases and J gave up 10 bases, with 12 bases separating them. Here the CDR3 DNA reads TGTGCCAGCAGCCAAGAAGAATTAGGGGGAAAACTGTTTTTT. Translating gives CASSQEELGGKLFF.

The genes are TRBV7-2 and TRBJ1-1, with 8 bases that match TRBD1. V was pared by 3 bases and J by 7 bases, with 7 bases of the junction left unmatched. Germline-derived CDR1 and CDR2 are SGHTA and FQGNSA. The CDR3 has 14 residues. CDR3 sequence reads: CASSFKTGDGEAFF. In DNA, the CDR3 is TGTGCCAGCAGCTTTAAGACAGGGGATGGTGAAGCTTTCTTT.

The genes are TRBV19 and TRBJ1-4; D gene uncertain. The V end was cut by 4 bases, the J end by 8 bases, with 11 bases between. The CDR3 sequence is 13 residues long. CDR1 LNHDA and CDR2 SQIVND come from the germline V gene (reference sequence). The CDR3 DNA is TGTGCCAGTAGTAAGAGGAGGGAGGAAAAACTGTTTTTT. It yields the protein CASSKRREEKLFF. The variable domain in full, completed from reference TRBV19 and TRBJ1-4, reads DGGITQSPKYLFRKEGQNVTLSCEQNLNHDAMYWYRQDPGQGLRLIYYSQIVNDFQKGDIAEGYSVSREKKESFPLTVTSAQKNPTAFYLCASSKRREEKLFFGSGTQLSVL.

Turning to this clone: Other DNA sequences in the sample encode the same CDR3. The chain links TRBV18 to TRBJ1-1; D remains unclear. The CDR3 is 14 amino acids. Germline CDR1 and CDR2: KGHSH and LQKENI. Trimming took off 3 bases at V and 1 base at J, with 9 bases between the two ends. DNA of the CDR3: TGTGCCAGCTCACCCATAGCCTCGAACACTGAAGCTTTCTTT. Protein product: CASSPIASNTEAFF.

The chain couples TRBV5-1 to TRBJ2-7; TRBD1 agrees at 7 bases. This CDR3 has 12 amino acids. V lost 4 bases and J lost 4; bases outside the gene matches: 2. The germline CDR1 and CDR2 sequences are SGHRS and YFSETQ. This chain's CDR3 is CASSQGDYEQYF. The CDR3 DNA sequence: TGCGCCAGCAGCCAGGGGGATTACGAGCAGTACTTC. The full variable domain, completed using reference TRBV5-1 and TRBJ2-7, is KAGVTQTPRYLIKTRGQQVTLSCSPISGHRSVSWYQQTPGQGLQFLFEYFSETQRNKGNFPGRFSGRQFSNSRSEMNVSTLELGDSALYLCASSQGDYEQYFGPGTRLTVT.

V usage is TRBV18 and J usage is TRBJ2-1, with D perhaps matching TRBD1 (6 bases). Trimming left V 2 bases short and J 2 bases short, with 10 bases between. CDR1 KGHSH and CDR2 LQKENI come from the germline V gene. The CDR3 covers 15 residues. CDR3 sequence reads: CASSPGQTAYNEQFF. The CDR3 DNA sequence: TGTGCCAGCTCACCAGGACAGACCGCCTACAATGAGCAGTTCTTC. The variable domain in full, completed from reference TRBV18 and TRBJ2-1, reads NAGVMQNPRHLVRRRGQEARLRCSPMKGHSHVYWYRQLPEEGLKFMVYLQKENIIDESGMPKERFSAEFPKEGPSILRIQQVVRGDSAAYFCASSPGQTAYNEQFFGPGTRLTVL.

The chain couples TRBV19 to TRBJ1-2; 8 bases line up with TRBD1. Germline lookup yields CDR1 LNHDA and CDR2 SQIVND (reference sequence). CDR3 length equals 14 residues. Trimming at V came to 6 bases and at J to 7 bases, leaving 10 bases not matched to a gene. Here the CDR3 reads CASSRQGNSGGYTF. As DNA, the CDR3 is TGTGCCAGTAGCCGACAGGGGAATTCGGGTGGCTACACCTTC. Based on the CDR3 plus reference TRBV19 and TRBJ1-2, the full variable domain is DGGITQSPKYLFRKEGQNVTLSCEQNLNHDAMYWYRQDPGQGLRLIYYSQIVNDFQKGDIAEGYSVSREKKESFPLTVTSAQKNPTAFYLCASSRQGNSGGYTFGSGTRLTVV.

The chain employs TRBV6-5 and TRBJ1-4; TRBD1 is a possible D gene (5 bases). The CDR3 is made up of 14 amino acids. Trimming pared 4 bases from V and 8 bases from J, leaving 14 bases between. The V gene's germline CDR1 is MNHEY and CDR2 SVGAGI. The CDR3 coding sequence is TGTGCCAGCAGTTCTGACAGCGATGGGGAAAAACTGTTTTTT. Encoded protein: CASSSDSDGEKLFF.

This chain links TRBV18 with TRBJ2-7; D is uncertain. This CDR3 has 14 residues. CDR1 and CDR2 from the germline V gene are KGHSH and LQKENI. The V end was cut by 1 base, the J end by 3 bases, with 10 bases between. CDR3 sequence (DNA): TGTGCCAGCTCACCACAGGAGTCCTACTACGAGCAGTACTTC. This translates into CASSPQESYYEQYF.

The CDR3 region has the DNA TGTGCCAGCAGCAACCTATATAACTCCTACAATGAGCAGTTCTTC. It is translated as CASSNLYNSYNEQFF. V is TRBV5-6 and J is TRBJ2-1, with unresolved D. CDR1 and CDR2 (germline): SGHDT, YYEEEE. The V end lost 4 bases, the J end lost 0 bases, and 11 bases lay between the germline ends. The CDR3 extends over 15 amino acids.

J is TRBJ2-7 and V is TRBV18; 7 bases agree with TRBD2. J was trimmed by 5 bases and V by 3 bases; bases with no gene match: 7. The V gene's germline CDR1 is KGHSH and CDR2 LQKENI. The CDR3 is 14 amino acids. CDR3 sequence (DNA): TGTGCCAGCTCACCCTTGACTAGCAGCGACGAGCAGTACTTC. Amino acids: CASSPLTSSDEQYF. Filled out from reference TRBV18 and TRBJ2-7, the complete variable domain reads NAGVMQNPRHLVRRRGQEARLRCSPMKGHSHVYWYRQLPEEGLKFMVYLQKENIIDESGMPKERFSAEFPKEGPSILRIQQVVRGDSAAYFCASSPLTSSDEQYFGPGTRLTVT.

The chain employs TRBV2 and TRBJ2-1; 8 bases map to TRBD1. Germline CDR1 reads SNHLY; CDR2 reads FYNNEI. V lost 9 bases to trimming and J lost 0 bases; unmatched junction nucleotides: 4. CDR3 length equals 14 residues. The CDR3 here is CASWTGLSYNEQFF. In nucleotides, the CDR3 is TGTGCCAGTTGGACAGGGCTCTCCTACAATGAGCAGTTCTTC.

In nucleotides, the CDR3 is TGTGCCAGCGGTCGGACAGGCTACACCTTC. It translates to CASGRTGYTF. The chain links TRBV28 to TRBJ1-2, with TRBD1 as a possible D gene (5 bases). This CDR3 is 10 amino acids long. Looked up from germline, CDR1 is MDHEN and CDR2 is SYDVKM. Trimming took 8 bases from V and 8 from J, leaving 9 bases between them.

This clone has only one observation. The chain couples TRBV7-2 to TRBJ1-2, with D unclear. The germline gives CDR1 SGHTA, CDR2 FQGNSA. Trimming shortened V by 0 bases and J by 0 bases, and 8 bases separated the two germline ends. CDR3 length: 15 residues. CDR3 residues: CASSLAPGSNYGYTF. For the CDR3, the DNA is TGTGCCAGCAGCTTAGCGCCGGGTTCTAACTATGGCTACACCTTC.

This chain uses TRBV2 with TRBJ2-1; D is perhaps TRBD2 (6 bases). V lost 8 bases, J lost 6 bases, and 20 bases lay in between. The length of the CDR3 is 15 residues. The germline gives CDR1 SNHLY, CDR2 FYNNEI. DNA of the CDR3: TGTGCCAGCGACCCCACATGGGGGGATATCAATGAGCAGTTCTTC. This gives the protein CASDPTWGDINEQFF.

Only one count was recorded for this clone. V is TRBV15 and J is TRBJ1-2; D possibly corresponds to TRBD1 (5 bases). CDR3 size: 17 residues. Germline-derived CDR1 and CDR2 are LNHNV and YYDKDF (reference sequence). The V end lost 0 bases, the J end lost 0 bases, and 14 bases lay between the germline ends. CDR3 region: CATSRDPSGTANYGYTF. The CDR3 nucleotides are TGTGCCACCAGCAGAGATCCCTCCGGGACTGCTAACTATGGCTACACCTTC.

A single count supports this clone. The CDR3: CASSQAGGRGADTQYF. DNA for the CDR3: TGTGCCAGCAGCCAAGCGGGGGGCCGGGGCGCAGATACGCAGTATTTT. The chain recombines TRBV4-2 with TRBJ2-3, with D possibly being TRBD2 (7 bases). Looked up from germline, CDR1 is LGHNA and CDR2 is YNFKEQ. V lost 1 base to trimming and J lost 4 bases, with 15 bases between them. There are 16 residues in the CDR3.

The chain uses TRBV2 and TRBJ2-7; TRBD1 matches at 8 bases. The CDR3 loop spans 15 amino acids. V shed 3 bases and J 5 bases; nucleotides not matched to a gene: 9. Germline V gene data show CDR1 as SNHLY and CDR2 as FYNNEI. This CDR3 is CASSDYSGTGNEQYF. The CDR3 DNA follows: TGTGCCAGCAGTGATTACTCCGGGACAGGAAACGAGCAGTACTTC.

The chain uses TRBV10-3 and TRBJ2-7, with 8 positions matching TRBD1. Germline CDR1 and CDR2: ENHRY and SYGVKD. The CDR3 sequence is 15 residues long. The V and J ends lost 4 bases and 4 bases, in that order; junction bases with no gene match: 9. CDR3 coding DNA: TGTGCCATCAGTGTGCCAACCGGGACAGGTTACGAGCAGTACTTC. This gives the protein CAISVPTGTGYEQYF.

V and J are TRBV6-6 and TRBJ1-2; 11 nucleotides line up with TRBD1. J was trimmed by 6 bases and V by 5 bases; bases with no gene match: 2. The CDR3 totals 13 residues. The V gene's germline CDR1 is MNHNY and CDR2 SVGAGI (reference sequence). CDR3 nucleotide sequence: TGTGCCAGCAGTACGGGACAGGGGGATGGCTACACCTTC. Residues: CASSTGQGDGYTF.

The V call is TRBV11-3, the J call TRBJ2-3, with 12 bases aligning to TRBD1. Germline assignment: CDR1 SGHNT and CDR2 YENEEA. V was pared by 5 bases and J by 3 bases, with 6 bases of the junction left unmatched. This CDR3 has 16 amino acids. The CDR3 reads CASSPGTGGRTDTQYF. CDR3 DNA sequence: TGTGCCAGCAGCCCCGGGACAGGGGGCCGGACAGATACGCAGTATTTT.

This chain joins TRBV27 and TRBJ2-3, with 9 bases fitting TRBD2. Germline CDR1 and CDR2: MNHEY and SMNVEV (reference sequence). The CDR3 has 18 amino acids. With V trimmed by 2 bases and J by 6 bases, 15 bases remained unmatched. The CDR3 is CASSLHEPGTSFSDTQYF. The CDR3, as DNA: TGTGCCAGCAGTTTACACGAGCCCGGGACTAGCTTTTCGGATACGCAGTATTTT.

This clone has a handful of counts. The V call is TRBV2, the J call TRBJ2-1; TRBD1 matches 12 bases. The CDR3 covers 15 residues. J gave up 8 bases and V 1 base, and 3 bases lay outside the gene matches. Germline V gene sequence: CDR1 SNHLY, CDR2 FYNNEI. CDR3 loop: CASSEVGTGGHEQFF. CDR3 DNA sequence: TGTGCCAGCAGTGAAGTAGGGACAGGGGGCCATGAGCAGTTCTTC.

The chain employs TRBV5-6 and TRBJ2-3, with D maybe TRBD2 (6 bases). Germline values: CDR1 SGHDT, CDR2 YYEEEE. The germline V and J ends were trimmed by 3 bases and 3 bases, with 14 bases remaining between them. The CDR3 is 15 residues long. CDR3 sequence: CASSSPTRPTDTQYF. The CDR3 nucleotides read TGTGCCAGCAGCTCTCCGACTAGACCTACAGATACGCAGTATTTT.

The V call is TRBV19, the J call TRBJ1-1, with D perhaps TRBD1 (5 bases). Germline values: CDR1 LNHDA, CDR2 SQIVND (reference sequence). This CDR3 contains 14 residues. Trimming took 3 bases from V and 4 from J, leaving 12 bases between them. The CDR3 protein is CASSIWGGSTEAFF. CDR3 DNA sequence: TGTGCCAGTAGTATCTGGGGGGGTAGCACTGAAGCTTTCTTT.

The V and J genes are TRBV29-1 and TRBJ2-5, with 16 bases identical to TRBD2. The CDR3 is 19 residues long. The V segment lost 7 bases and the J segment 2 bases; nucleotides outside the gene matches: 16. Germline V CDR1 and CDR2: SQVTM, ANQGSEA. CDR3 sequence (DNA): TGCAGCGCTAAAAGAACCGGGACTAGCGGGGGGGCGGATCAAGAGACCCAGTACTTC. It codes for CSAKRTGTSGGADQETQYF.

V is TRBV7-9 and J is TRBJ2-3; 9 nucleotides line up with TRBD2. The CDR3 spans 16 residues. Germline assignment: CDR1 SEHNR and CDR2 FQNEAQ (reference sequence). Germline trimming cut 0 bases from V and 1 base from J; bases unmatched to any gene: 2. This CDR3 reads CASSLATSGRTDTQYF. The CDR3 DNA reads TGTGCCAGCAGCTTAGCGACTAGCGGACGCACAGATACGCAGTATTTT.

CDR3 nucleotide sequence: TGCGCCAGCAGCTGGAACAGTAACAATGAGCAGTTCTTC. This gives the protein CASSWNSNNEQFF. This chain joins TRBV5-1 and TRBJ2-1, with D unclear. CDR1 is SGHRS, CDR2 YFSETQ, per germline. This CDR3 region has 13 residues. Trimming took 3 bases from V and 5 from J, leaving 9 bases between them.